The entry below describes one T cell receptor beta chain. The CDR3 consists of 15 residues. Per the germline V gene, CDR1 is SGHRS and CDR2 is YFSETQ. V was trimmed by 0 bases and J by 5 bases, leaving 12 bases between them. Arm-PCR of CDR3 regions and iRepertoire HTBI primers were used to build TCR beta libraries. TCRdb analysed the multiplex PCR reads with MiXCR anew, one entry per CDR3 protein. The sample comprises about 470,000 distinct CDR3 sequences, less than 25% of which are singletons, and about 8.3% rests with the top ten. The time point is: persistent/refractory GD, antithyroid drugs over 5 years with positive TRAb. PBMC RNA was the source of the TCR library. The sample originates from a study of regulatory T cells in long-lasting Graves disease. Study information: With positive TSH receptor antibodies and over 5 years of antithyroid drugs, Graves' disease was considered persistent.

This chain joins TRBV5-1 and TRBJ2-1, with D uncertain. The sequence came from a female donor with Graves disease. The sequenced sample was peripheral blood mononuclear cells (PBMCs), obtained when the disease was refractory, from a patient treated with antithyroid drugs. The CDR3 sequence is CASSLAPGIHNEQFF. CDR3 nucleotides: TGCGCCAGCAGCTTGGCCCCCGGTATCCACAATGAGCAGTTCTTC. Supplemented by reference TRBV5-1 and TRBJ2-1, the full variable domain reads KAGVTQTPRYLIKTRGQQVTLSCSPISGHRSVSWYQQTPGQGLQFLFEYFSETQRNKGNFPGRFSGRQFSNSRSEMNVSTLELGDSALYLCASSLAPGIHNEQFFGPGTRLTVL.